The 18 T cell receptor beta chains given below trace back to one sample, sequenced in a study of blood T cell repertoires in COVID-19. Libraries were prepared by immunoSEQ multiplex PCR; TCRdb keeps only in-frame clonotypes and omits some of them. Of roughly 230,000 clones detected, almost 85% appear once; the ten largest clones hold less than 4.5%. Material for sequencing was peripheral blood. The receptors here all came from a man aged 50 to 59 with acute or convalescent COVID-19.

The chain employs TRBV29-1 and TRBJ1-2; no clear D gene. V was pared by 6 bases and J by 6 bases, with 14 bases between. Germline V gene data show CDR1 as SQVTM and CDR2 as ANQGSEA. CDR3 length: 12 amino acids. The CDR3, as DNA: TGCAGCGTCCAGTTCTGGCAGGATGGCTACACCTTC. Translating gives CSVQFWQDGYTF.

The gene calls are TRBV6-5 and TRBJ1-5; D is possibly TRBD1 (5 bases). This CDR3 contains 15 residues. Trimming took off 2 bases at V and 7 bases at J, with 15 bases between the two ends. Germline values: CDR1 MNHEY, CDR2 SVGAGI. In DNA form, the CDR3 reads TGTGCCAGCAGTTACCCGGTAGGGGAAGAGCAGCCCCAGCATTTT. It yields the protein CASSYPVGEEQPQHF.

This clone appeared a single time. V usage is TRBV5-5 and J usage is TRBJ2-6; maybe TRBD1 (5 bases). Looked up from germline, CDR1 is SGHKS and CDR2 is YYEKEE (reference sequence). With 1 base removed from V and 8 bases from J, the gap between germline ends came to 7 bases. The CDR3 loop spans 13 amino acids. The CDR3 loop is CASSLPGSNVLTF. CDR3 sequence (DNA): TGTGCCAGCAGCTTGCCAGGGTCCAACGTCCTGACTTTC.

This clone has a single count. The rearrangement uses TRBV28 and TRBJ2-7, with TRBD1 matching 10 bases. This CDR3 comprises 14 residues. Trimming removed 6 bases from V and 5 bases from J; junction bases left unmatched: 7. Looked up from germline, CDR1 is MDHEN and CDR2 is SYDVKM. The CDR3 loop is CASSRQGARDEQYF. In DNA form, the CDR3 reads TGTGCCAGCAGCCGACAGGGGGCTAGGGACGAGCAGTACTTC.

This sequence joins TRBV4-1 and TRBJ2-2, with TRBD2 identical over 15 bases. Per germline, CDR1 MGHRA and CDR2 YSYEKL. Unmatched junction bases numbered 15, after V lost 3 bases and J lost 4 bases. The CDR3 runs 21 residues. Written as DNA, the CDR3 is TGCGCCAGCAGCCAGATAAACTTCGGACTAGCGGGAGGGCCGGTCACCGGGGAGCTGTTTTTT. It codes for CASSQINFGLAGGPVTGELFF.

The gene calls are TRBV9 and TRBJ2-7, with D possibly being TRBD1 (6 bases). This CDR3 region has 15 residues. Germline CDR1 reads SGDLS; CDR2 reads YYNGEE. Trimming removed 0 bases from V and 2 bases from J, with 12 bases in between. The chain's CDR3 is CASSVATGDTYEQYF. CDR3 coding DNA: TGTGCCAGCAGCGTAGCGACAGGAGATACCTACGAGCAGTACTTC.

The rearrangement links TRBV5-1 to TRBJ2-5; 9 bases are shared with TRBD1. Germline lookup yields CDR1 SGHRS and CDR2 YFSETQ. V lost 2 bases to trimming and J lost 4 bases; unmatched junction nucleotides: 6. The CDR3 runs 15 residues. CDR3 residues: CASSFTGGVLETQYF. The CDR3 region has the DNA TGCGCCAGCAGCTTTACAGGGGGCGTATTAGAGACCCAGTACTTC.

The rearrangement uses TRBV4-1 and TRBJ2-1; the D gene is possibly TRBD2 (6 bases). The V gene lost 1 base and the J gene lost 3 bases, with 16 bases spanning the gap. This CDR3 is built from 17 residues. CDR1 MGHRA and CDR2 YSYEKL come from the germline V gene. The CDR3: CASSQVWGVDLYNEQFF. CDR3 sequence (DNA): TGCGCCAGCAGCCAAGTGTGGGGGGTTGACCTCTACAATGAGCAGTTCTTC.

V gene TRBV7-9 combines with J gene TRBJ2-3; 11 positions agree with TRBD2. The CDR3 spans 16 residues. V lost 5 bases to trimming and J lost 6 bases; unmatched junction nucleotides: 10. CDR1 SEHNR and CDR2 FQNEAQ come from the germline V gene (reference sequence). DNA for the CDR3: TGTGCCAGCAGCCAGGGTAGCGGGGGGGCCGGGGATACGCAGTATTTT. Translated, it gives CASSQGSGGAGDTQYF.

Only a few counts were recorded for this clone. Other DNA sequences from this sample encode an identical CDR3 as well. CDR3 DNA sequence: TGTGCCTGGAGCAGGGGGCTGGGAACTGAAGCTTTCTTT. Its protein product is CAWSRGLGTEAFF. This chain uses TRBV30 with TRBJ1-1; the match to TRBD1 covers 8 bases. From germline, CDR1 is GTSNPN and CDR2 SVGIG (reference sequence). There are 13 residues in the CDR3. With 3 bases clipped from V and 5 bases from J, the junction kept 5 bases outside the gene matches.

The chain is built from TRBV7-8 and TRBJ2-7; perhaps TRBD1 as D (6 bases). This CDR3 has 14 residues. CDR1 SGHVS and CDR2 FQNEAQ come from the germline V gene. V shed 4 bases and J shed 2 bases, with 12 bases lying between them. The CDR3 DNA is TGTGCCAGCAGCTACTCCGGGACACCCTACGAGCAGTACTTC. Translation gives CASSYSGTPYEQYF.

This clone was detected once. The chain employs TRBV7-9 and TRBJ2-5; D perhaps matches TRBD1 (6 bases). The CDR3 loop spans 14 amino acids. Germline V gives CDR1 SEHNR, CDR2 FQNEAQ (reference sequence). V was pared by 5 bases and J by 1 base, with 11 bases between. CDR3 sequence reads: CASSNNRVQETQYF. The CDR3 DNA reads as TGTGCCAGCAGCAACAACAGGGTCCAAGAGACCCAGTACTTC.

The chain combines TRBV4-2 with TRBJ2-3; 15 nucleotides align to TRBD2. CDR1 is LGHNA, CDR2 YNFKEQ, per germline. With V trimmed by 0 bases and J by 2 bases, 3 bases remained unmatched. CDR3 length: 18 amino acids. CDR3 DNA: TGTGCCAGCAGCCAAGACGGACTAGCGGGGGGGAACACAGATACGCAGTATTTT. Translation gives CASSQDGLAGGNTDTQYF.

The V gene is TRBV5-6, the J gene TRBJ1-5; D might be TRBD1 (5 bases). The V gene lost 2 bases and the J gene lost 4 bases, with 13 bases spanning the gap. Per the germline V gene, CDR1 is SGHDT and CDR2 is YYEEEE. The CDR3 totals 15 residues. The CDR3 nucleotides read TGTGCCAGCAGCTTTTATGCAGGGAAAAATCAGCCCCAGCATTTT. As protein: CASSFYAGKNQPQHF.

The V gene is TRBV24-1, the J gene TRBJ1-4; 7 bases are a match to TRBD1. This CDR3 is built from 15 residues. Germline V gene data show CDR1 as KGHDR and CDR2 as SFDVKD. J was trimmed by 8 bases and V by 7 bases; bases with no gene match: 12. CDR3 amino acids: CATRERGPTIEKLFF. CDR3 bases: TGTGCCACCAGGGAAAGGGGGCCGACGATCGAAAAACTGTTTTTT.

This clone was recorded a few times. The chain links TRBV28 to TRBJ2-1, with TRBD2 matching 8 bases. The germline V gene encodes CDR1 MDHEN and CDR2 SYDVKM. The CDR3 length is 14 residues. V trimming: 3 bases; J trimming: 10 bases; junction bases outside the gene matches: 8. The CDR3 sequence: CASSFLREAKEQFF. The CDR3 DNA sequence: TGTGCCAGCAGTTTTTTGCGGGAGGCTAAGGAGCAGTTCTTC.

The J gene is TRBJ1-6, the V gene TRBV27, with TRBD1 matching 7 bases. The CDR3 has 16 amino acids. Per the germline V gene, CDR1 is MNHEY and CDR2 is SMNVEV (reference sequence). V lost 5 bases to trimming and J lost 8 bases; unmatched junction nucleotides: 12. The CDR3 loop reads CASSPLGDRKYSPLHF. The CDR3, as DNA: TGTGCCAGCAGTCCCCTAGGGGACAGAAAATATTCACCCCTCCACTTT.

The V and J genes are TRBV30 and TRBJ2-3; TRBD1 matches 7 bases. The trim removed 5 bases at V and 0 bases at J, leaving 5 bases unmatched. Germline V gene data show CDR1 as GTSNPN and CDR2 as SVGIG (reference sequence). CDR3 length equals 14 residues. CDR3 in amino acids: CAWGNRGSTDTQYF. In DNA, the CDR3 is TGTGCCTGGGGTAACAGGGGTAGCACAGATACGCAGTATTTT.